These 10 T cell receptor beta chains share one sample of origin, sequenced in a study of T cells in tuberculosis. Measured with immunoSEQ multiplex PCR; TCRdb has only the in-frame clones, and not every one. The table records 37,000 or so clones, almost 95% of them present only once. Sequencing was carried out using PBMCs. The receptor set was obtained from a donor aged 10-29 years with latent tuberculosis or without tuberculosis infection. Some clones in this sample may be carry-over from other donors' samples.

This clone showed up just once. J is TRBJ2-2 and V is TRBV21-1; TRBD2, the table's D call, lacks a check against the DNA. TRBV21-1 is classified as a pseudogene. The CDR3 extends over 14 amino acids. The CDR3: CASSDGENTGELFF. For the CDR3, the DNA is TGTGCCAGCAGCGACGGAGAGAACACCGGGGAGCTGTTTTTT.

The V and J genes are TRBV18 and TRBJ1-2, with D uncertain. This CDR3 is 16 amino acids long. Trimming cost V 2 bases and J 4 bases, with 17 bases left between them. Germline loops: CDR1 KGHSH, CDR2 LQKENI. The DNA for the CDR3 is TGTGCCAGCTCACCAAAACTGGAGCGCCTGACCTATGGCTACACCTTC. As protein: CASSPKLERLTYGYTF.

This chain connects TRBV5-4 to TRBJ2-1; TRBD1 matches 9 bases. The CDR3 loop spans 15 amino acids. The germline V gene encodes CDR1 SGHNT and CDR2 YYREEE (reference sequence). The J segment lost 7 bases and the V segment lost 2 bases, leaving 7 bases of the junction unmatched. The CDR3 DNA follows: TGTGCCAGCAGCTTCGGGGGACAGGGATGGAATGAGCAGTTCTTC. It codes for CASSFGGQGWNEQFF.

This clone was recorded once. The V call is TRBV7-9, the J call TRBJ1-4; 12 nucleotides agree with TRBD1. In germline, CDR1 is SEHNR, CDR2 FQNEAQ (reference sequence). The CDR3 totals 18 residues. With V trimmed by 5 bases and J by 7 bases, 14 bases remained unmatched. This CDR3 is CASSPKTGTGGSGEKLFF. The CDR3 nucleotides are TGTGCCAGCAGCCCGAAGACCGGGACAGGGGGCAGTGGTGAAAAACTGTTTTTT. The whole variable domain, remainder taken from reference TRBV7-9 and TRBJ1-4, is DTGVSQNPRHKITKRGQNVTFRCDPISEHNRLYWYRQTLGQGPEFLTYFQNEAQLEKSRLLSDRFSAERPKGSFSTLEIQRTEQGDSAMYLCASSPKTGTGGSGEKLFFGSGTQLSVL.

V gene TRBV12-5 combines with J gene TRBJ2-5; TRBD1 matches 10 bases. Unmatched junction bases numbered 4, after V lost 3 bases and J lost 3 bases. CDR1 is LGHNT and CDR2 is FRNRAP in the germline V gene. The CDR3 contains 15 residues. The CDR3 coding sequence is TGTGCTAGTGGTTTCGCCGGGACAGGGGAAGAGACCCAGTACTTC. Amino acids: CASGFAGTGEETQYF. Looking up the rest from reference TRBV12-5 and TRBJ2-5 gives the full variable domain: DARVTQTPRHKVTEMGQEVTMRCQPILGHNTVFWYRQTMMQGLELLAYFRNRAPLDDSGMPKDRFSAEMPDATLATLKIQPSEPRDSAVYFCASGFAGTGEETQYFGPGTRLLVL.

The rearrangement joins TRBV5-1 to TRBJ1-2, with TRBD1 matching 10 bases. The CDR3 is 13 amino acids. From germline, CDR1 is SGHRS and CDR2 YFSETQ. After removal of 4 bases from V and 8 bases from J, the junction contained 5 bases not matched to a gene. The CDR3 spells CASSPRTGGGYTF. DNA of the CDR3: TGCGCCAGCAGCCCCCGGACAGGGGGAGGCTACACCTTC.

The V gene is TRBV6-6, the J gene TRBJ1-1, with D unresolved. V lost 0 bases and J lost 0, with 8 bases in between. CDR3 length: 15 amino acids. Germline lookup yields CDR1 MNHNY and CDR2 SVGAGI (reference sequence). CDR3 protein: CASSYSIGVNTEAFF. The CDR3 DNA is TGTGCCAGCAGTTACTCGATCGGGGTGAACACTGAAGCTTTCTTT.

The chain uses TRBV30 and TRBJ2-3; 7 bases agree with TRBD1. CDR3 length equals 14 residues. The germline V gene has CDR1 GTSNPN and CDR2 SVGIG (reference sequence). V shed 1 base and J 6 bases; nucleotides not matched to a gene: 7. The CDR3, as DNA: TGTGCCTGGAGTGACGGCAGGGGGTCTGATACGCAGTATTTT. Protein sequence: CAWSDGRGSDTQYF.

This chain connects TRBV6-5 to TRBJ2-3; 10 bases line up with TRBD2. In germline, CDR1 is MNHEY, CDR2 SVGAGI. The CDR3 length is 16 residues. V lost 4 bases and J lost 6; bases outside the gene matches: 10. DNA of the CDR3: TGTGCCAGCAGTTCAATAGCGGGGGGACGACCGGATACGCAGTATTTT. Amino acids: CASSSIAGGRPDTQYF.

V usage is TRBV5-5 and J usage is TRBJ1-5, with 11 bases fitting TRBD1. Germline V gene data show CDR1 as SGHKS and CDR2 as YYEKEE (reference sequence). The J segment lost 1 base and the V segment lost 3 bases, leaving 12 bases of the junction unmatched. The CDR3 covers 19 residues. In nucleotides, the CDR3 is TGTGCCAGCAGCTCACGTCCCGGGACAGGGGGACGGAGCAATCAGCCCCAGCATTTT. It is translated as CASSSRPGTGGRSNQPQHF.